Following are 25 T cell receptor beta chains from one sample sequenced in a study of blood T cell repertoires in COVID-19. Clones were sequenced by immunoSEQ multiplex PCR, and TCRdb holds only the in-frame ones, with some missing. The sample holds 350,000 to 450,000 clones; roughly 85% are singletons and the top ten take roughly 3.6%. The sample was peripheral blood. Source of these receptors: a woman under 30 with acute or convalescent COVID-19.

This sequence joins TRBV7-9 and TRBJ1-4; TRBD1 matches at 9 bases. This CDR3 spans 14 amino acids. Per the germline V gene, CDR1 is SEHNR and CDR2 is FQNEAQ (reference sequence). Trimming took 6 bases from V and 8 from J; bases not matched to a gene: 7. The CDR3 DNA is TGTGCCAGCAGAAGTCGACAGGGGGAGGAAAAACTGTTTTTT. This encodes CASRSRQGEEKLFF.

This chain links TRBV29-1 with TRBJ2-2; the match to TRBD2 covers 11 bases. The CDR3 length is 17 residues. J lost 4 bases, V lost 0 bases, and 7 bases had no gene match. The germline V gene encodes CDR1 SQVTM and CDR2 ANQGSEA. CDR3 bases: TGCAGCGTTGAAGACCATAGCGGGAGGGCGGGCACCGGGGAGCTGTTTTTT. The encoded protein is CSVEDHSGRAGTGELFF.

This clone has a single count. This sequence joins TRBV4-2 and TRBJ2-3; D is perhaps TRBD2 (6 bases). The CDR3 contains 18 residues. Germline V lookup: CDR1 LGHNA, CDR2 YNFKEQ. V was shortened by 0 bases and J by 0 bases, with 16 bases between the two germline ends. CDR3 loop: CASSQDQEGFGSTDTQYF. The CDR3 bases are TGTGCCAGCAGCCAAGATCAGGAGGGTTTTGGTAGCACAGATACGCAGTATTTT.

This chain connects TRBV12-3 or TRBV12-4 to TRBJ1-1, with D perhaps matching TRBD1 (6 bases). The V end lost 6 bases, the J end lost 5 bases, and 13 bases lay between the germline ends. The CDR3 has 13 residues. This chain's CDR3 is CASRRGGRTEAFF. The CDR3 DNA reads TGTGCCAGCAGAAGAGGGGGACGGACTGAAGCTTTCTTT.

The gene calls are TRBV16 and TRBJ1-1, with TRBD1 matching over 9 bases. Germline assignment: CDR1 KGHSY and CDR2 FQNENV. V trimming: 5 bases; J trimming: 6 bases; junction bases outside the gene matches: 1. The CDR3 spans 12 residues. The CDR3 coding sequence is TGTGCCAGCAGCGACAGGGGGTCTGAAGCTTTCTTT. Its protein is CASSDRGSEAFF.

The genes are TRBV4-1 and TRBJ1-2; D remains ambiguous. Germline assignment: CDR1 MGHRA and CDR2 YSYEKL. Trimming took 0 bases from V and 8 from J, leaving 13 bases between them. This CDR3 spans 14 amino acids. The CDR3 here is CASSQDPGGGGYTF. In DNA form, the CDR3 reads TGCGCCAGCAGCCAAGATCCAGGCGGCGGGGGCTACACCTTC.

V gene TRBV15 combines with J gene TRBJ2-7; tentative D call: TRBD2 (5 bases). V was shortened by 0 bases and J by 6 bases, with 12 bases between the two germline ends. Germline-derived CDR1 and CDR2 are LNHNV and YYDKDF (reference sequence). The CDR3 is 14 amino acids. The CDR3 DNA sequence: TGTGCCACCAGCAGAGAACGGGGAATCGCCGAGCAGTACTTC. This codes for CATSRERGIAEQYF. The full variable domain, with the rest looked up from reference TRBV15 and TRBJ2-7, is DAMVIQNPRYQVTQFGKPVTLSCSQTLNHNVMYWYQQKSSQAPKLLFHYYDKDFNNEADTPDNFQSRRPNTSFCFLDIRSPGLGDTAMYLCATSRERGIAEQYFGPGTRLTVT.

The chain is built from TRBV6-4 and TRBJ2-7; TRBD2 agrees at 7 bases. V was pared by 2 bases and J by 3 bases, with 4 bases of the junction left unmatched. The germline V gene encodes CDR1 MRHNA and CDR2 SNTAGT. The CDR3 length is 14 residues. The CDR3 DNA sequence: TGTGCCAGCAGTGACGAGGGACTACACTACGAGCAGTACTTC. This codes for CASSDEGLHYEQYF.

This chain uses TRBV19 with TRBJ1-4, with a weak D call TRBD1 (6 bases). The germline V gene encodes CDR1 LNHDA and CDR2 SQIVND (reference sequence). The CDR3 totals 13 residues. V dropped 2 bases and J dropped 7 bases, with 8 bases sitting between them. The CDR3 DNA follows: TGTGCCAGTAGTATACAGGGGATTGAAAAACTGTTTTTT. Amino acid sequence: CASSIQGIEKLFF.

V and J are TRBV5-1 and TRBJ2-7, with TRBD2 identical over 12 bases. The CDR3 spans 18 residues. Losses at the gene ends were 0 bases for V and 5 bases for J; bases not matched to a gene: 12. Germline lookup yields CDR1 SGHRS and CDR2 YFSETQ. CDR3 region: CASSLAMLAGGQIHEQYF. CDR3 nucleotide sequence: TGCGCCAGCAGCTTGGCCATGCTAGCGGGAGGGCAGATCCACGAGCAGTACTTC.

The chain combines TRBV2 with TRBJ1-5, with no clear D. Trimming took 4 bases from V and 1 from J, leaving 8 bases between them. This CDR3 has 14 residues. Germline CDR1 reads SNHLY; CDR2 reads FYNNEI. CDR3 region: CASSAGASNQPQHF. DNA of the CDR3: TGTGCCAGCAGTGCGGGAGCAAGCAATCAGCCCCAGCATTTT.

With respect to this clone: Other DNA sequences in the sample encode the same CDR3. The rearrangement uses TRBV11-2 and TRBJ1-5; D gene unclear. This CDR3 is 14 amino acids long. The germline CDR1 and CDR2 sequences are SGHAT and FQNNGV. V was pared by 3 bases and J by 3 bases, with 9 bases between. The CDR3: CASSLPGSNQPQHF. CDR3 DNA sequence: TGTGCCAGCAGCTTGCCGGGATCCAATCAGCCCCAGCATTTT.

The chain uses TRBV19 and TRBJ2-3, with 11 bases lining up with TRBD1. Germline V gene lookup returns CDR1 LNHDA and CDR2 SQIVND (reference sequence). With V trimmed by 11 bases and J by 3 bases, 7 bases remained unmatched. The CDR3 is 14 residues long. In nucleotides, the CDR3 is TGTGCCTCTACGGACAGGGGGCAGACAGATACGCAGTATTTT. Translated, it gives CASTDRGQTDTQYF.

The chain carries TRBV3-1 (or the pseudogene TRBV3-2) and TRBJ2-7, with 9 bases fitting TRBD2. Losses at the gene ends were 4 bases for V and 0 bases for J; bases not matched to a gene: 4. The CDR3 loop spans 15 amino acids. Germline loops: CDR1 LGHDT, CDR2 YNNKEL (reference sequence). Written as DNA, the CDR3 is TGTGCCAGCAGCCCTAGCGGGGTGAGCTCCTACGAGCAGTACTTC. It specifies CASSPSGVSSYEQYF.

The chain employs TRBV7-2 and TRBJ1-1, with 9 bases aligning to TRBD1. The J segment lost 5 bases and the V segment lost 1 base, leaving 5 bases of the junction unmatched. The germline V gene encodes CDR1 SGHTA and CDR2 FQGNSA. CDR3 size: 15 residues. The CDR3, as DNA: TGTGCCAGCAGCTTAGTAGGACAGGGGTTGACTGAAGCTTTCTTT. This gives the protein CASSLVGQGLTEAFF.

V gene TRBV28 combines with J gene TRBJ1-2; D may be TRBD1 (5 bases). The V end lost 5 bases, the J end lost 6 bases, and 16 bases lay between the germline ends. Germline V gene data show CDR1 as MDHEN and CDR2 as SYDVKM. The CDR3 is 14 residues long. The CDR3 nucleotides are TGTGCCAGCAGTAGTCCCGGGACTCGAGATGGCTACACCTTC. Its translation: CASSSPGTRDGYTF.

The V and J genes are TRBV10-3 and TRBJ2-1; D perhaps matches TRBD2 (5 bases). Germline V gene data show CDR1 as ENHRY and CDR2 as SYGVKD. The CDR3 totals 11 residues. V lost 10 bases, J lost 10 bases, and 14 bases lay in between. CDR3 bases: TGTGCCACTAACGGCGGGCGAGAGCAGTTCTTC. Protein product: CATNGGREQFF.

The chain uses TRBV28 and TRBJ2-1, with unresolved D. Germline V lookup: CDR1 MDHEN, CDR2 SYDVKM. The CDR3 loop spans 16 amino acids. The ends were cut back, 5 bases at V and 4 bases at J, with 18 bases in the middle. The CDR3 here is CASSPLGVPLYNEQFF. The CDR3 DNA reads as TGTGCCAGCAGTCCCTTAGGAGTTCCCCTTTACAATGAGCAGTTCTTC.

The rearrangement joins TRBV4-1 to TRBJ1-2; unclear D gene. The length of the CDR3 is 15 residues. V lost 0 bases and J 0 bases, leaving 8 bases between the germline ends. Germline CDR1 reads MGHRA; CDR2 reads YSYEKL. The CDR3 nucleotides read TGCGCCAGCAGCCAAGAACTTTCGGCTAACTATGGCTACACCTTC. Its protein product is CASSQELSANYGYTF.

This clone has just a few counts. This chain uses TRBV5-1 with TRBJ2-7; TRBD2 aligns across 10 bases. This CDR3 is built from 13 residues. Germline-derived CDR1 and CDR2 are SGHRS and YFSETQ. The junction had 1 base not matched to a gene; V was cut back by 1 base and J by 6 bases. The CDR3: CASSLLAGGEQYF. For the CDR3, the DNA is TGCGCCAGCAGCTTGTTAGCGGGGGGCGAGCAGTACTTC. The variable domain in full, completed from reference TRBV5-1 and TRBJ2-7, reads KAGVTQTPRYLIKTRGQQVTLSCSPISGHRSVSWYQQTPGQGLQFLFEYFSETQRNKGNFPGRFSGRQFSNSRSEMNVSTLELGDSALYLCASSLLAGGEQYFGPGTRLTVT.

The chain recombines TRBV2 with TRBJ2-2; no clear D gene. The CDR3 is 14 amino acids. Germline CDR1 reads SNHLY; CDR2 reads FYNNEI. Trimming removed 7 bases from V and 0 bases from J, with 9 bases in between. CDR3 sequence reads: CASKRRSNTGELFF. DNA of the CDR3: TGTGCCAGCAAGAGGAGATCGAACACCGGGGAGCTGTTTTTT.

The CDR3 sequence is CATRLLAAEQFF. The DNA for the CDR3 is TGTGCCACACGTTTACTAGCAGCCGAGCAGTTCTTC. The genes are TRBV15 and TRBJ2-1; TRBD2 might be the D (6 bases). In germline, CDR1 is LNHNV, CDR2 YYDKDF (reference sequence). The V gene lost 9 bases and the J gene lost 10 bases, with 16 bases spanning the gap. The CDR3 totals 12 residues.

This clone showed up just once. The chain combines TRBV3-1 (or the pseudogene TRBV3-2) with TRBJ1-5; tentatively, D is TRBD1 (5 bases). The CDR3 totals 16 residues. Germline V gene data show CDR1 as LGHDT and CDR2 as YNNKEL (reference sequence). Trimming removed 6 bases from V and 1 base from J, with 16 bases in between. CDR3: CASRLGGGESNQPQHF. The CDR3 DNA follows: TGTGCCAGCAGGCTTGGGGGAGGGGAAAGCAATCAGCCCCAGCATTTT.

This chain uses TRBV11-1 with TRBJ1-1, with D perhaps TRBD1 (6 bases). Germline V CDR1 and CDR2: SGHAT, FQDESV (reference sequence). The V and J ends lost 5 bases and 1 base respectively, with 8 bases between them. The CDR3 consists of 13 residues. DNA of the CDR3: TGTGCCAGCAGCCGGACAGCGAACACTGAAGCTTTCTTT. Its protein is CASSRTANTEAFF. The full variable domain, its missing parts supplied by reference TRBV11-1 and TRBJ1-1, is EAEVAQSPRYKITEKSQAVAFWCDPISGHATLYWYRQILGQGPELLVQFQDESVVDDSQLPKDRFSAERLKGVDSTLKIQPAELGDSAMYLCASSRTANTEAFFGQGTRLTVV.

This sequence joins TRBV16 and TRBJ1-1; D remains ambiguous. Germline V gene lookup returns CDR1 KGHSY and CDR2 FQNENV. This CDR3 spans 13 amino acids. V shed 0 bases and J shed 3 bases, with 5 bases lying between them. The CDR3 loop reads CASSQSGDTEAFF. CDR3 nucleotide sequence: TGTGCCAGCAGCCAATCCGGTGACACTGAAGCTTTCTTT. The full variable domain, with the rest looked up from reference TRBV16 and TRBJ1-1, is GEEVAQTPKHLVRGEGQKAKLYCAPIKGHSYVFWYQQVLKNEFKFLISFQNENVFDETGMPKERFSAKCLPNSPCSLEIQATKLEDSAVYFCASSQSGDTEAFFGQGTRLTVV.